This T cell receptor beta chain appears in the sequencing data of a study of shared clonotypes between healthy human individuals (dated by TCRdb to about 2020). As for the study more broadly: The cohort included three men and a couple of women between 18 and 49 years of age. For each donor, CD4 naive and CD4 memory were each given three plates, CD8 naive was given two plates, and CD8 memory was given one plate. Libraries were prepared and TCR repertoires were sequenced by different laboratories using diverse techniques, in order to increase sequencing depth and limit assay-specific biases. To estimate repertoire size and how much clonotype sharing occurs between individuals, the study deeply sequenced the blood TCR repertoires of about five healthy adults. Per donor, leukapheresis produced somewhere between about 0.9 and 10 billion PBMCs. The research as a whole found: Sampling was restricted to blood, and TCR repertoires in tissues likely differ from the TCR repertoires found in blood. When a few donors were compared, the shared fraction of clonotypes was about 5.5% for naive CD4, about 4% for naive CD8, about 2.5% for memory CD4, and 0.4% for memory CD8. Because the study included a small number of donors, the genetic and exposure-history diversity represented was limited. Compared with non-shared clonotypes, the clonotypes found in all four sorted-subset donors had higher generation probabilities. Naive subsets generally had larger estimated clonotype richness than memory subsets did. Even with the large sequencing depth, rarefaction of the sorted-subset datasets indicated that sequencing was incomplete. Based on pairwise subsampling, the degree of clonotype sharing among donors was expected to be affected by sequencing depth.

TCR CDR3 regions were amplified from genomic DNA by multiplex PCR using the deep immunoSEQ assay. Extracted genomic DNA from each cell subset was distributed evenly across all wells of several immunoSEQ 96-well plates, and each plate was treated as a replicate. For sorted subsets, about 210 ng of genomic DNA, equivalent to around 30,000 T cell genomes, went into each replicate PCR. Purified libraries were measured with a Qubit 3.0 fluorometer, size-checked on a Bioanalyzer 2100, and measured again with the KAPA Library Quantification kit. Every immunoSEQ 96-well plate was sequenced on a dedicated single-read 150-cycle Illumina NextSeq 550 flow cell. As for the original processing: The immunoSEQ output contained only junctional sequences without quality scores, so filtering could not match that applied to full-length reads. Sequences were annotated with PyIR, a Python wrapper for IgBLAST v1.9, using IMGT germline references to assign V/J genes and CDR3. Reads with weak V/J assignments (E-value above 1e-6), missing CDR3, stop codons, out-of-frame junctions, or ambiguous translated residues were removed. V3J clonotypes were defined as sequences sharing the same inferred V gene, J gene, and CDR3 amino acid sequence. To compute the percentage overlap between repertoires, the number of shared unique clonotypes was divided by the size of the smaller repertoire. Three approaches were used to assess repertoire richness: RTK rarefaction, the Chao1 estimator, and Recon v2.1 estimates of unobserved clonotypes. OLGA was used to compute generation probabilities for all TCRbeta clonotypes that the gDNA method yielded from a handful of donors. TCRdb holds this immuneACCESS table with in-frame rearrangements only. Some clones are missing; in checked studies, unresolved V genes explain under half, and the rest has no known cause. That table furnishes V, J and clone size, whereas the DNA furnished D and trimming. This sample comprises about 1.9 million clones, around 93% of them detected only once. More than 1.5% of the sample lies in the top ten.

Comments on this clone: Its antigen target is currently unknown. Qualities for individual bases were not recorded, and no much larger clone is one base off.

CD8 naive samples were obtained by positive selection for CCR7 among CD45RO-negative cells, yielding a CD45RA+CCR7+ population from which TemRA cells were excluded. The donors were healthy, HIV-negative adults who had no recently reported acute infections or vaccinations. Every donor was a Caucasian adult living in Nashville, Tennessee, USA. Blood was obtained by leukapheresis, after which PBMCs were separated by Ficoll-Histopaque density gradient centrifugation and cryopreserved in liquid nitrogen vapor phase. Purity and quantity of every magnetically sorted T cell population were checked by analytical flow cytometry. Each sorted fraction had its genomic DNA isolated and then quantified by UV absorbance on a Nanodrop 2000c. CDR1 and CDR2 are read off the germline V gene as MGHRA and YSYEKL. A distance of 13 bases separates the germline ends of V and J, which lose 0 bases and 1 base respectively. The CDR3 runs 17 residues from the cysteine to the phenylalanine. Just the 51-base CDR3 DNA is kept, in frame starting at base 1.

The clonotype originates from a man aged 18 to 35 in good health. Some clones in this sample may be carry-over from other donors' samples. The rearranged chain carries TRBV4-1 and TRBJ2-4; TRBD1 might be the D gene, on 5 matching bases. Specimen: naive CD8+ T cells from PBMCs. The intended sense of this specimen's cell subset or site label: CD45RA+CCR7+. The nucleotides are TGCGCCAGCAGCCAAGACTGGGGCAGGAACGCCAAAAACATTCAGTACTTC. Its product reads: CASSQDWGRNAKNIQYF.